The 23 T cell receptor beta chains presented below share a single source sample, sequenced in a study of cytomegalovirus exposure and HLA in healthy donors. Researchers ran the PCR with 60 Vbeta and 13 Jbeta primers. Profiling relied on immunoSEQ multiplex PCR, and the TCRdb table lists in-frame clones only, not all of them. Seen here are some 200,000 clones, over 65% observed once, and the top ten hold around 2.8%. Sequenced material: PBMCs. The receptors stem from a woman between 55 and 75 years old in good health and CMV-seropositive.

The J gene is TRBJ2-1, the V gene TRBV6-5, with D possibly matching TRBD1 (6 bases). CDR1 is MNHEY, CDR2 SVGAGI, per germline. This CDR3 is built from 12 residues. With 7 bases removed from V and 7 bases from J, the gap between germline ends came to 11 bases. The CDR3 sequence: CASNRGYNEQFF. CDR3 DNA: TGTGCCAGCAATAGGGGGTATAATGAGCAGTTCTTC.

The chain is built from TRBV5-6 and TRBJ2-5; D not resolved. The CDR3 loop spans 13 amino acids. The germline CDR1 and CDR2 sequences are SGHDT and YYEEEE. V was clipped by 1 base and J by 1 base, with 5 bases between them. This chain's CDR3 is CASSLPSQETQYF. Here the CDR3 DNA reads TGTGCCAGCAGCTTGCCGTCCCAAGAGACCCAGTACTTC.

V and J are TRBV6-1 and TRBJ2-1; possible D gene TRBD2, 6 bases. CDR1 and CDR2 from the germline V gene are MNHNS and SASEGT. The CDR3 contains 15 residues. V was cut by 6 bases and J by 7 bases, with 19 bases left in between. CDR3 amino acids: CASRKTPGLQNEQFF. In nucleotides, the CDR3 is TGTGCCAGCAGAAAAACTCCGGGACTGCAGAATGAGCAGTTCTTC.

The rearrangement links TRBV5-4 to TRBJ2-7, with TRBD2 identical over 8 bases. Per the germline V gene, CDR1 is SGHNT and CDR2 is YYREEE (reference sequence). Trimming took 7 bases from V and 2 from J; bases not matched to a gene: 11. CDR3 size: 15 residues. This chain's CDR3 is CASGEGRGVTYEQYF. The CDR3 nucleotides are TGTGCCAGCGGCGAAGGGCGGGGGGTCACCTACGAGCAGTACTTC.

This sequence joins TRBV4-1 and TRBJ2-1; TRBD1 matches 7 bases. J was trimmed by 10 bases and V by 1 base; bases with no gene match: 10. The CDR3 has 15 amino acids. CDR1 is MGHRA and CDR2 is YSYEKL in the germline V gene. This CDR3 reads CASSQGNRGGEEQFF. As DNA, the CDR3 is TGCGCCAGCAGCCAAGGGAACAGGGGTGGCGAGGAGCAGTTCTTC.

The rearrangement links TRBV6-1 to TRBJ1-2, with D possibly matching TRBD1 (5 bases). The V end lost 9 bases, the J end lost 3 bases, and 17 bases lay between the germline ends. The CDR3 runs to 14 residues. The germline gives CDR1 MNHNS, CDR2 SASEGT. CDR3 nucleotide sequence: TGTGCCAGGGGGGGTGGGCAGGACTACTATGGCTACACCTTC. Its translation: CARGGGQDYYGYTF.

CDR3 bases: TGTGCCAGCAGTGTAACCGGGACAGGGGTTAGGTTGAACACTGAAGCTTTCTTT. This sequence encodes CASSVTGTGVRLNTEAFF. The rearrangement links TRBV27 to TRBJ1-1; TRBD1 matches 10 bases. Trimming removed 5 bases from V and 0 bases from J; junction bases left unmatched: 12. This CDR3 is built from 18 residues. CDR1 is MNHEY, CDR2 SMNVEV, per germline (reference sequence).

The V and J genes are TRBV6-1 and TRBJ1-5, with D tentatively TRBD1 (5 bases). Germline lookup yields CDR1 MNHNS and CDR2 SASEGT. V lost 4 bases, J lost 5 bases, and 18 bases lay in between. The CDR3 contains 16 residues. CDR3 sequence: CASSAHPTAQYQPQHF. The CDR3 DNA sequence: TGTGCCAGCAGTGCCCACCCGACAGCTCAGTATCAGCCCCAGCATTTT.

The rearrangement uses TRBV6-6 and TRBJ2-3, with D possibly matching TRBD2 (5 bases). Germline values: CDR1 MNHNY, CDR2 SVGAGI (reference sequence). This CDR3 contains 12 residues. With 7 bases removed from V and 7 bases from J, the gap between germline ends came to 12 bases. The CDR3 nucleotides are TGTGCCAGCACCACTAGTTCAAATACGCAGTATTTT. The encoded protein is CASTTSSNTQYF.

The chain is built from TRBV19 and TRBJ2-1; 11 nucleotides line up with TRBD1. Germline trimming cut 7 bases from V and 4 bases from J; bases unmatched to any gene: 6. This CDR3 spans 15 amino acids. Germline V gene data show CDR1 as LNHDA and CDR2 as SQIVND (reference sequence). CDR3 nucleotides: TGTGCCAGTACCACCGGACAGGGGGCTTACAATGAGCAGTTCTTC. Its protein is CASTTGQGAYNEQFF. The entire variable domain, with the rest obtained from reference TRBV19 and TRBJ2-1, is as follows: DGGITQSPKYLFRKEGQNVTLSCEQNLNHDAMYWYRQDPGQGLRLIYYSQIVNDFQKGDIAEGYSVSREKKESFPLTVTSAQKNPTAFYLCASTTGQGAYNEQFFGPGTRLTVL.

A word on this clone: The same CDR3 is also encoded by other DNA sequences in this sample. The CDR3 DNA follows: TGTGCCAGCAGCTTCGGACAGGGGAACACTGAAGCTTTCTTT. It codes for CASSFGQGNTEAFF. This rearrangement joins TRBV7-9 to TRBJ1-1; 8 nucleotides line up with TRBD1. Germline V gives CDR1 SEHNR, CDR2 FQNEAQ (reference sequence). V gave up 3 bases and J gave up 1 base; unmatched junction bases: 1. The CDR3 runs to 14 residues. Variable domain in full (rest from reference TRBV7-9 and TRBJ1-1): DTGVSQNPRHKITKRGQNVTFRCDPISEHNRLYWYRQTLGQGPEFLTYFQNEAQLEKSRLLSDRFSAERPKGSFSTLEIQRTEQGDSAMYLCASSFGQGNTEAFFGQGTRLTVV.

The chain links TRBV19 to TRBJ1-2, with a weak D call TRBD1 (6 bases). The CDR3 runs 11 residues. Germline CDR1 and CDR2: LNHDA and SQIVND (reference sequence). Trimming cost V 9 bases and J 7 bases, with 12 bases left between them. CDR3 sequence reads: CASRGALGYTF. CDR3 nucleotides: TGTGCCAGCCGGGGGGCGCTTGGCTACACCTTC.

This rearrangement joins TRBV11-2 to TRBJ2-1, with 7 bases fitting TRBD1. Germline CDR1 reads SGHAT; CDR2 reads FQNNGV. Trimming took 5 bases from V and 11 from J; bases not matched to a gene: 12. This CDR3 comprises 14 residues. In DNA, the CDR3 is TGTGCCAGCAGCACAGCGTACTTACAGGGGAAGCAGTTCTTC. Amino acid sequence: CASSTAYLQGKQFF.

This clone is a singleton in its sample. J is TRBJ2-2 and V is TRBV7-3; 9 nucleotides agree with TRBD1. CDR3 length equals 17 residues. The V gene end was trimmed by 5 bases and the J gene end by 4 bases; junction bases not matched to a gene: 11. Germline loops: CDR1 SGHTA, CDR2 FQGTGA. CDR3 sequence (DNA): TGTGCCAGCAGCCCCGCTGGCCGGGACAGGGCCACCGGGGAGCTGTTTTTT. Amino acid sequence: CASSPAGRDRATGELFF.

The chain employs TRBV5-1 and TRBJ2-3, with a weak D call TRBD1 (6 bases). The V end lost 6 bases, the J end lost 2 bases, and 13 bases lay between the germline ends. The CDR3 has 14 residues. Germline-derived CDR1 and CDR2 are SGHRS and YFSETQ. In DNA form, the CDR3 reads TGCGCCAGCAACCTGGACAGTTCCACAGATACGCAGTATTTT. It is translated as CASNLDSSTDTQYF.

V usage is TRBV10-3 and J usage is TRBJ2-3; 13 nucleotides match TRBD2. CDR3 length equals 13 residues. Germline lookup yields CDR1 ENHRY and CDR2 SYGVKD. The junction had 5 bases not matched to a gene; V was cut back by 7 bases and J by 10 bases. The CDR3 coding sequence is TGTGCCATCACCGGACTAGCGGGGGAGGCGCAGTATTTT. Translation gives CAITGLAGEAQYF.

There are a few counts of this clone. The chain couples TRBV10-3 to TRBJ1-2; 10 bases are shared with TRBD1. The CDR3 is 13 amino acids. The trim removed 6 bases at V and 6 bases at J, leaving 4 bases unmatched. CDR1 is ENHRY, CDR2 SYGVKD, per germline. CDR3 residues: CAIRGGTGDGYTF. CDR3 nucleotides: TGTGCCATCAGGGGTGGGACAGGGGATGGCTACACCTTC.

The CDR3 DNA sequence: TGTGCCAGCTCCCCTAACAATGGACAGGTTGGCTCTGGGGCCAACGTCCTGACTTTC. Translated: CASSPNNGQVGSGANVLTF. The V gene is TRBV18, the J gene TRBJ2-6; 7 bases map to TRBD1. From germline, CDR1 is KGHSH and CDR2 LQKENI. Trimming removed 6 bases from V and 0 bases from J; junction bases left unmatched: 14. The CDR3 has 19 residues.

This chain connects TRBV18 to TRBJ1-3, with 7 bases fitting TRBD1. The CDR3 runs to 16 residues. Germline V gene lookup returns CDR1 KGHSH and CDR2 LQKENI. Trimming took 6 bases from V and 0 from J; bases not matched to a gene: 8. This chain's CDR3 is CASSLGQLDSGNTIYF. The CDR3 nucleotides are TGTGCCAGCTCCTTGGGACAGCTTGACTCTGGAAACACCATATATTTT.

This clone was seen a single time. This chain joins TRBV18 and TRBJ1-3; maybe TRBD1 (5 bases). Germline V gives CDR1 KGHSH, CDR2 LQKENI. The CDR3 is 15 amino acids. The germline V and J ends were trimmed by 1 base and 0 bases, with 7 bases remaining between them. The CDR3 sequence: CASSPQGVSGNTIYF. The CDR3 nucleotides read TGTGCCAGCTCACCACAAGGGGTCTCTGGAAACACCATATATTTT.

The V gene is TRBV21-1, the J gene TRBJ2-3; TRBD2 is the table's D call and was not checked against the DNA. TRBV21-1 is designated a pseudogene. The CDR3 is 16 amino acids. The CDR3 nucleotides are TGTGCCAGCAGTTCCGAGGGACTAGCGAGCACAGATACGCAGTATTTT. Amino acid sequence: CASSSEGLASTDTQYF.

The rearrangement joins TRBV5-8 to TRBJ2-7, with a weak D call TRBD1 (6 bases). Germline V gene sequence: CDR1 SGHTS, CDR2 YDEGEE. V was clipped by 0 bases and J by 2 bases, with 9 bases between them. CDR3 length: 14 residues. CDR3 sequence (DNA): TGTGCCAGCAGCTTGGGGGGGCTGACCTACGAGCAGTACTTC. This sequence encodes CASSLGGLTYEQYF.

CDR3 nucleotide sequence: TGTGCCAGCAGTTTAAGAGCAGATACGCAGTATTTT. This codes for CASSLRADTQYF. The rearrangement uses TRBV27 and TRBJ2-3; D remains unclear. The germline V gene encodes CDR1 MNHEY and CDR2 SMNVEV (reference sequence). Trimming cost V 2 bases and J 4 bases, with 4 bases left between them. The CDR3 consists of 12 residues.